This is a list of T cell receptor beta chains from one sample in a study of OX40 agonist ivuxolimab in advanced cancers. Clones were sequenced by immunoSEQ multiplex PCR, and TCRdb holds only the in-frame ones, with some missing. The sample consists of 90,000 or so clones, 87% of them appearing once. The sequencing here drew on CD4+ or CD8+ T cells sorted from blood, taken in a trial of the OX40 agonist ivuxolimab. The origin of the receptors is an adult with an advanced solid tumor such as melanoma, head and neck, liver or kidney cancer. The CDR3 runs from the conserved cysteine through the conserved F or W. A D gene is named only where the DNA matches it firmly. A clone size is listed for some rows: how often the clone was seen (once, few, many), or a class if it is expanded.

. | TRBJ1-3 | TRBV2 | . | TGTGCCAGCAGTGACTGGACAGCCGGAAACACCATATATTTT | CASSDWTAGNTIYF
. | TRBJ2-2 | TRBV5-1 | TRBD1 | TGCGCCAGCAGCTTGGGACAGGGAACCGGGGAGCTGTTTTTT | CASSLGQGTGELFF
. | TRBJ2-7 | TRBV5-1 | . | TGCGCCAGCAGCTTTGACAGCTACGAGCAGTACTTC | CASSFDSYEQYF
. | TRBJ1-5 | TRBV2 | TRBD1 | TGTGCCAGCAGCGCCTCCGGGACAGGGATACAGCCCCAGCATTTT | CASSASGTGIQPQHF
once | TRBJ2-1 | TRBV25-1 | TRBD1 | TGTGCCAGCAGACAGGGGGCTCTCAATGAGCAGTTCTTC | CASRQGALNEQFF
. | TRBJ1-1 | TRBV6-5 | . | TGTGCCAGCAGTCAAACACACCTTCGAGGGGCTGAAGCTTTCTTT | CASSQTHLRGAEAFF
once | TRBJ2-3 | TRBV5-6 | TRBD2 | TGTGCCAGCAGCCTCCCCCGACTAGCCGCGGATACGCAGTATTTT | CASSLPRLAADTQYF
. | TRBJ2-3 | TRBV10-3 | TRBD1 | TGTGCCATCAGTGAGTCGACAGGGGGAGATACGCAGTATTTT | CAISESTGGDTQYF
. | TRBJ2-6 | TRBV19 | . | TGTGCCAGTAGTGGTCCGGGATCTGGGGCCAACGTCCTGACTTTC | CASSGPGSGANVLTF
. | TRBJ2-2 | TRBV6-5 | . | TGTGCCAGCAGTTACCAGGGTCGTACCGGGGAGCTGTTTTTT | CASSYQGRTGELFF
. | TRBJ1-5 | TRBV5-8 | TRBD1 | TGTGCCAGCAGCGACCGGACAGGGGTTCAGCCCCAGCATTTT | CASSDRTGVQPQHF
. | TRBJ2-3 | TRBV19 | TRBD1 | TGTGCCAGTAGTATGGGACAGAGGACAGATACGCAGTATTTT | CASSMGQRTDTQYF
. | TRBJ2-1 | TRBV2 | . | TGTGCCAGCAGCGTTCGGGTCTATCACAATGAGCAGTTCTTC | CASSVRVYHNEQFF
. | TRBJ2-1 | TRBV19 | TRBD2 | TGTGCCAGCGGGACTAGCGGGAGACGTTACAATGAGCAGTTCTTC | CASGTSGRRYNEQFF
. | TRBJ2-2 | TRBV5-5 | . | TGTGCCAGCAGCTTGGCAGGGGAAAGCGGGGAGCTGTTTTTT | CASSLAGESGELFF
. | TRBJ1-2 | TRBV2 | . | TGTGCCAGCAATCGGGGGGAGCTGGATGGCTACACCTTC | CASNRGELDGYTF
. | TRBJ1-2 | TRBV6-5 | . | TGTGCCAGCCTGGCAGATCCCTATGGCTACACCTTC | CASLADPYGYTF
. | TRBJ2-1 | TRBV7-6 | TRBD2 | TGTGCCAGCAGCTTAGGGCTAGCGGGAGGATCCGGCTCCTACAATGAGCAGTTCTTC | CASSLGLAGGSGSYNEQFF
. | TRBJ1-5 | TRBV5-8 | TRBD1 | TGTGCCAGCAGCTCGGACAGGTTTAGCAATCAGCCCCAGCATTTT | CASSSDRFSNQPQHF
. | TRBJ1-3 | TRBV5-4 | . | TGTGCCAGCAGCAACCAACAGGGCCCTGGAAACACCATATATTTT | CASSNQQGPGNTIYF
once | TRBJ1-5 | TRBV18 | TRBD1 | TGTGCCAGCTCAGCACAGGGGGCGGACCAGCCCCAGCATTTT | CASSAQGADQPQHF
. | TRBJ1-2 | TRBV5-4 | TRBD1 | TGTGCCAGCAGCTCAACACAGGGGGCCGGCTATGGCTACACCTTC | CASSSTQGAGYGYTF
once | TRBJ2-6 | TRBV5-4 | TRBD1 | TGTGCCAGCAGCTACGGACAGGTCCCCTCTGGGGCCAACGTCCTGACTTTC | CASSYGQVPSGANVLTF
. | TRBJ1-3 | TRBV30 | . | TGTGCCTGGAGTGTACTAGGGGCCAGCTCTGGAAACACCATATATTTT | CAWSVLGASSGNTIYF
. | TRBJ1-4 | TRBV6-1 | TRBD1 | TGTGCCAGCAGCGACAGGGGTAATGAAAAACTGTTTTTT | CASSDRGNEKLFF
. | TRBJ2-3 | TRBV9 | . | TGTGCCAGCAGCTCCCGCCGGGATACAGATACGCAGTATTTT | CASSSRRDTDTQYF
. | TRBJ2-7 | TRBV5-1 | . | TGCGCCAGCAGCTCTCCCAACGAGCAGTACTTC | CASSSPNEQYF
. | TRBJ1-1 | TRBV2 | . | TGTGCCAGCAGTGAAGGCCTTCCGCTGAACACTGAAGCTTTCTTT | CASSEGLPLNTEAFF
. | TRBJ1-1 | TRBV5-4 | . | TGTGCCAGCAGCTTGGGGGGACACCTGAACACTGAAGCTTTCTTT | CASSLGGHLNTEAFF
. | TRBJ2-1 | TRBV11-2 | TRBD2 | TGTGCCAGCAGCAAGGGACTAGCGGGAGGTCGCAATGAGCAGTTCTTC | CASSKGLAGGRNEQFF